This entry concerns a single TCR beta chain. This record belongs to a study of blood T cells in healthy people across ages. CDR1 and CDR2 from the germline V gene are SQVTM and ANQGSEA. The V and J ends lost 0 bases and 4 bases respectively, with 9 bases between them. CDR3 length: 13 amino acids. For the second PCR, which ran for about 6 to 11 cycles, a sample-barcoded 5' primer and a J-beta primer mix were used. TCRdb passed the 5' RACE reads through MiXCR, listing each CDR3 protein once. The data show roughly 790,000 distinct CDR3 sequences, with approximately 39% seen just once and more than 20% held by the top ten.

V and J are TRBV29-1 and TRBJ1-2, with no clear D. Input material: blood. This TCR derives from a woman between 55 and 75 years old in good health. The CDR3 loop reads CSVEETGPYGYTF. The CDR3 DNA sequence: TGCAGCGTTGAAGAGACTGGACCCTATGGCTACACCTTC.